This TCR beta chain was recorded in a study of cytomegalovirus exposure and HLA in healthy donors. Researchers ran the PCR with 60 Vbeta and 13 Jbeta primers. TCRdb keeps only in-frame clones here, not all; method: immunoSEQ multiplex PCR. The table lists roughly 160,000 clones, 75% to 85% of them singletons. Looked up from germline, CDR1 is SGHRS and CDR2 is YFSETQ. Deletions cut 4 bases from V and 7 bases from J, with 17 bases between. The CDR3 covers 14 residues. Concerning this clone itself: Its antigen remains unknown.

Study-wide points: Researchers counted 150 to 200 TCR beta chains as cytomegalovirus-associated. When analyzed later, the rates of TCR association showed variation by HLA locus, with DRB1 the most and HLA-C the fewest.

The TCR was taken from a man aged 25 to 45 in good health and CMV-seronegative. Sample: PBMCs. The chain couples TRBV5-1 to TRBJ1-1; D is perhaps TRBD1 (5 bases). The CDR3 DNA is TGCGCCAGCAGCCGTTCCACAGGAATGTTTGAAGCTTTCTTT. Protein product: CASSRSTGMFEAFF.